These T cell receptor beta chains were read from a single sample in a study of blood T cell repertoires in COVID-19. Produced via immunoSEQ multiplex PCR; TCRdb's table is partial and in-frame only. This sample has some 80,000 clones; just over 90% occur once, and the top ten carry 2.5% to 3%. Sequencing was carried out using peripheral blood. The receptors were sampled from a man aged 45-65 years with COVID-19, enrolled during active disease. Each CDR3 is given with its conserved first and last residue. D genes are given only for firm matches. Not every row has a clone size; where given, it reads once, few, many or a size class.

V	D	J	size	DNA	CDR3
TRBV6-6	.	TRBJ1-5	once	TGTGCCAGCGGACAGCCCAATCAGCCCCAGCATTTT	CASGQPNQPQHF
TRBV12-1	.	TRBJ2-1	few	TGTGCCAGCAGCTTTGGGCTAGTCTACAATGAGCAGTTCTTC	CASSFGLVYNEQFF
TRBV10-3	TRBD2	TRBJ2-7	.	TGTGCCATCATGGGGACTAGCGGGAGAAGCTCCTACGAGCAGTACTTC	CAIMGTSGRSSYEQYF
TRBV2	TRBD1	TRBJ2-1	.	TGTGCCAGCAGACCCTGGGACAGCAATGAGCAGTTCTTC	CASRPWDSNEQFF
TRBV6-1	TRBD1	TRBJ2-5	.	TGTGCCAGCAGTGAGTCCACCGGGACAGGTGAAGAGACCCAGTACTTC	CASSESTGTGEETQYF
TRBV19	.	TRBJ2-2	.	TGTGCCAGTCAGTACAGCCGGACCGGGGAGCTGTTTTTT	CASQYSRTGELFF
TRBV30	.	TRBJ2-1	.	TGTGCCTGGGCAAAGAGTTATTATGAGCAGTTCTTC	CAWAKSYYEQFF
TRBV2	.	TRBJ1-6	.	TGTGCCAGCAGCTTAGGGAGTAATAATTCACCCCTCCACTTT	CASSLGSNNSPLHF
TRBV5-4	.	TRBJ2-3	.	TGTGCCAGCAGAGGGCCGGGACTCGCCACAGATACGCAGTATTTT	CASRGPGLATDTQYF
TRBV19	TRBD2	TRBJ2-1	.	TGTGCCAGTACCCCTACACCGAGCGGGGGGAGGACCTACAATGAGCAGTTCTTC	CASTPTPSGGRTYNEQFF
TRBV7-3	.	TRBJ1-6	.	TGTGCCAGCAATCCGGGAGGTGGCACAAACTCCTATAATTCACCCCTCCACTTT	CASNPGGGTNSYNSPLHF
TRBV11-2	TRBD1	TRBJ2-7	.	TGTGCCAGCAGTCTGGACAGGGGGCGCGGACAGTACTTC	CASSLDRGRGQYF
TRBV6-5	.	TRBJ2-3	.	TGTGCCAGCCGGAAGGGAGAGGCAGATACGCAGTATTTT	CASRKGEADTQYF